The source of this T cell receptor beta chain is a study of beta chain features in type 1 diabetes. Study-wide findings and caveats: Sequencing from cDNA could over-represent high-TCR-expressing cells.

Note on this clone: Its antigen is unidentified.

This CDR3 comprises 13 residues. Looked up from germline, CDR1 is MRHNA and CDR2 is SNTAGT. Between the trimmed V and J ends, which lost 5 bases and 8 bases, there was a span of 15 bases. Isolated RNA was reverse transcribed in full, so expressed TCRB transcripts were sequenced. Measured with immunoSEQ multiplex PCR; TCRdb has only the in-frame clones, and not every one. The repertoire has under 250,000 clones, roughly 13% of them found once; the top ten carry 0.026%. Sequenced input: naive CD4+ T cells from blood. The chain joins TRBV6-4 to TRBJ1-2, with a weak D call TRBD1 (6 bases). The source of this sequence is a woman between 40 and 55 years old in good health. In DNA form, the CDR3 reads TGTGCCAGCAGTACCGACAGGCTAGCAGGCTACACCTTC. Protein: CASSTDRLAGYTF.